The present T cell receptor (beta chain) was sequenced within a study of T cell responses to AZD1222 COVID-19 vaccine. Study observations and caveats: At study baseline, merely a handful of AZD1222 recipients were seropositive. Clonal diversity was possibly underestimated, and white British individuals and females predominated among donors. Dominant at 160-218 and 743-854, vaccine-associated CD4 TCRs also spanned spike.

With regard to this clone: Its target is not known.

The CDR3 loop spans 10 amino acids. With 5 bases removed from V and 14 bases from J, the gap between germline ends came to 12 bases. CDR1 is MDHEN, CDR2 SYDVKM, per germline. Sequenced by immunoSEQ multiplex PCR; TCRdb stores in-frame clones only, minus some. Among fewer than 150,000 clones listed, around nine tenths were seen once. This TCR came from an adult who received the AZD1222 COVID-19 vaccine. This material consisted of peripheral blood, taken 28 days after the second AZD1222 dose. The chain joins TRBV28 to TRBJ1-2; no clear D gene. The CDR3 loop reads CASSGTVATF. The CDR3 coding sequence is TGTGCCAGCAGTGGAACTGTGGCTACCTTC.